These T cell receptor beta chains were read from a single sample in a study of control samples from healthy donors and cancer patients. Clones were sequenced by immunoSEQ multiplex PCR, and TCRdb holds only the in-frame ones, with some missing. The sample has 100,000 to 150,000 clones, roughly 84% seen once; the top ten hold around 9%. Sequencing used blood. These receptors all come from a man in his forties in good health. CDR3s include the opening cysteine and the closing phenylalanine or tryptophan. Each record gives: J gene, D gene, clone size, V gene, CDR3 protein, CDR3 DNA. The D gene is left open where the match is weak. Some rows mark clone size as missing; the rest say once, few, many or name a class of expanded clone.

j_call: TRBJ1-2
d_call: .
clone_size: .
v_call: TRBV12-3/TRBV12-4
cdr3_aa: CASSYGDAQGYTF
cdr3_nt: TGTGCCAGCAGTTATGGGGACGCGCAGGGCTACACCTTC

j_call: TRBJ2-5
d_call: .
clone_size: .
v_call: TRBV3-1/TRBV3-2
cdr3_aa: CASSQELQEQETQYF
cdr3_nt: TGTGCCAGCAGCCAAGAACTACAGGAGCAAGAGACCCAGTACTTC

j_call: TRBJ2-7
d_call: .
clone_size: .
v_call: TRBV9
cdr3_aa: CASSDASSYEQYF
cdr3_nt: TGTGCCAGCAGCGATGCGAGCTCCTACGAGCAGTACTTC

j_call: TRBJ1-2
d_call: .
clone_size: .
v_call: TRBV4-3
cdr3_aa: CASSRSRQAPNYGYTF
cdr3_nt: TGCGCCAGCAGCCGCTCCCGGCAGGCCCCTAACTATGGCTACACCTTC

j_call: TRBJ1-1
d_call: .
clone_size: .
v_call: TRBV30
cdr3_aa: CAWSVSRYEAFF
cdr3_nt: TGTGCCTGGAGTGTGTCCAGATACGAAGCTTTCTTT

j_call: TRBJ2-7
d_call: .
clone_size: .
v_call: TRBV19
cdr3_aa: CASSSLLGGSYEQYF
cdr3_nt: TGTGCCAGTAGTTCACTACTTGGAGGCTCCTACGAGCAGTACTTC

j_call: TRBJ2-3
d_call: .
clone_size: .
v_call: TRBV6-5
cdr3_aa: CASSLGQISTDTQYF
cdr3_nt: TGTGCCAGCAGCCTCGGACAGATAAGCACAGATACGCAGTATTTT

j_call: TRBJ1-1
d_call: .
clone_size: .
v_call: TRBV24-1
cdr3_aa: CATSDSEQATKNTEAFF
cdr3_nt: TGTGCCACCAGTGATTCAGAACAGGCGACGAAGAACACTGAAGCTTTCTTT

j_call: TRBJ2-2
d_call: .
clone_size: once
v_call: TRBV29-1
cdr3_aa: CSGGSGFGGELFF
cdr3_nt: TGCAGCGGGGGGTCGGGGTTCGGCGGGGAGCTGTTTTTT

j_call: TRBJ1-2
d_call: .
clone_size: .
v_call: TRBV15
cdr3_aa: CATSRAQGHGYTF
cdr3_nt: TGTGCCACCAGCAGAGCACAGGGCCATGGCTACACCTTC

j_call: TRBJ2-7
d_call: .
clone_size: many
v_call: TRBV7-2
cdr3_aa: CASSLTSGLSSYEQYF
cdr3_nt: TGTGCCAGCAGCTTAACGTCGGGACTTTCATCCTACGAGCAGTACTTC

j_call: TRBJ2-5
d_call: TRBD1
clone_size: .
v_call: TRBV7-8
cdr3_aa: CASSPGTGQETQYF
cdr3_nt: TGTGCCAGCAGCCCCGGGACAGGACAAGAGACCCAGTACTTC

j_call: TRBJ2-1
d_call: .
clone_size: once
v_call: TRBV15
cdr3_aa: CATSRDPAGNNEQFF
cdr3_nt: TGTGCCACCAGCAGAGATCCGGCGGGGAACAATGAGCAGTTCTTC

j_call: TRBJ1-2
d_call: .
clone_size: .
v_call: TRBV7-9
cdr3_aa: CASSTGLNYGYTF
cdr3_nt: TGTGCCAGCAGCACAGGATTAAACTATGGCTACACCTTC

j_call: TRBJ2-3
d_call: .
clone_size: .
v_call: TRBV7-9
cdr3_aa: CASSLTGVTDTQYF
cdr3_nt: TGTGCCAGCAGCTTAACGGGGGTTACAGATACGCAGTATTTT

j_call: TRBJ1-1
d_call: TRBD1
clone_size: .
v_call: TRBV19
cdr3_aa: CASSPRTGVATEAFF
cdr3_nt: TGTGCCAGTAGTCCCCGGACAGGAGTTGCCACTGAAGCTTTCTTT

j_call: TRBJ2-3
d_call: .
clone_size: few
v_call: TRBV7-2
cdr3_aa: CASSPQVMNTQYF
cdr3_nt: TGTGCCAGCAGCCCTCAGGTTATGAATACGCAGTATTTT

j_call: TRBJ1-4
d_call: TRBD1
clone_size: .
v_call: TRBV6-5
cdr3_aa: CASRRDSSRGEKLFF
cdr3_nt: TGTGCCAGCAGGAGGGACAGTTCCCGGGGTGAAAAACTGTTTTTT

j_call: TRBJ1-1
d_call: .
clone_size: .
v_call: TRBV6-1
cdr3_aa: CASSEELTSRGPITEAFF
cdr3_nt: TGTGCCAGCAGTGAGGAGCTGACCAGCAGGGGACCCATCACTGAAGCTTTCTTT

j_call: TRBJ2-3
d_call: .
clone_size: .
v_call: TRBV10-1
cdr3_aa: CASSEGRRTDTQYF
cdr3_nt: TGCGCCAGCAGTGAAGGGCGTCGCACAGATACGCAGTATTTT

j_call: TRBJ1-2
d_call: .
clone_size: .
v_call: TRBV7-3
cdr3_aa: CASSLGQNYGYTF
cdr3_nt: TGTGCCAGCAGCTTAGGACAGAACTATGGCTACACCTTC

j_call: TRBJ1-6
d_call: TRBD1
clone_size: few
v_call: TRBV3-1/TRBV3-2
cdr3_aa: CASSQVRDRGRLSYNSPLHF
cdr3_nt: TGTGCCAGCAGCCAAGTGAGGGACAGGGGGCGGTTGTCCTATAATTCACCCCTCCACTTT

j_call: TRBJ2-3
d_call: TRBD2
clone_size: .
v_call: TRBV18
cdr3_aa: CASSPVTSVADTQYF
cdr3_nt: TGTGCCAGCTCTCCGGTAACTAGCGTAGCAGATACGCAGTATTTT

j_call: TRBJ2-7
d_call: TRBD2
clone_size: .
v_call: TRBV25-1
cdr3_aa: CASSGPGSGGALAYEQYF
cdr3_nt: TGTGCCAGCAGTGGCCCGGGTAGCGGGGGGGCTCTCGCCTACGAGCAGTACTTC

j_call: TRBJ1-1
d_call: .
clone_size: .
v_call: TRBV6-2/TRBV6-3
cdr3_aa: CASSPAQDYHTEAFF
cdr3_nt: TGTGCCAGCAGCCCTGCCCAGGACTATCACACTGAAGCTTTCTTT

j_call: TRBJ1-2
d_call: TRBD1
clone_size: .
v_call: TRBV5-1
cdr3_aa: CASSSPASTDRVRGYTF
cdr3_nt: TGCGCCAGCAGCTCCCCAGCCTCTACAGACAGGGTTCGTGGCTACACCTTC

j_call: TRBJ2-7
d_call: .
clone_size: few
v_call: TRBV5-3
cdr3_aa: CARSCGTSSYEQYF
cdr3_nt: TGTGCCAGAAGCTGCGGGACGTCCTCCTACGAGCAGTACTTC

j_call: TRBJ2-5
d_call: TRBD1
clone_size: .
v_call: TRBV27
cdr3_aa: CASSTHLTGLRGTQYF
cdr3_nt: TGTGCCAGCAGTACCCACCTGACAGGGTTACGGGGGACCCAGTACTTC

j_call: TRBJ2-1
d_call: .
clone_size: once
v_call: TRBV11-2
cdr3_aa: CASSLQGWSYNEQFF
cdr3_nt: TGTGCCAGCAGCTTACAGGGGTGGTCCTACAATGAGCAGTTCTTC

j_call: TRBJ2-3
d_call: .
clone_size: .
v_call: TRBV3-1/TRBV3-2
cdr3_aa: CASSLRGTDTQYF
cdr3_nt: TGTGCCAGCAGTCTCCGGGGCACAGATACGCAGTATTTT

j_call: TRBJ1-6
d_call: TRBD1
clone_size: once
v_call: TRBV18
cdr3_aa: CASSRDRDSPLHF
cdr3_nt: TGTGCCAGCTCACGGGACAGGGATTCACCCCTCCACTTT

j_call: TRBJ1-4
d_call: TRBD1
clone_size: .
v_call: TRBV11-3
cdr3_aa: CASSARDRGEKLFF
cdr3_nt: TGTGCCAGCAGCGCCCGGGACAGGGGCGAAAAACTGTTTTTT

j_call: TRBJ2-7
d_call: TRBD2
clone_size: .
v_call: TRBV6-5
cdr3_aa: CASRDGLARNYEQYF
cdr3_nt: TGTGCCAGCAGAGACGGACTAGCTCGGAACTACGAGCAGTACTTC

j_call: TRBJ1-4
d_call: TRBD1
clone_size: .
v_call: TRBV5-1
cdr3_aa: CASSLTGQEGEKLFF
cdr3_nt: TGCGCCAGCAGCTTGACAGGACAGGAGGGTGAAAAACTGTTTTTT

j_call: TRBJ2-1
d_call: TRBD2
clone_size: .
v_call: TRBV6-5
cdr3_aa: CASRQTSGVVYEQFF
cdr3_nt: TGTGCCAGCAGGCAGACTAGCGGGGTTGTTTATGAGCAGTTCTTC

j_call: TRBJ1-6
d_call: TRBD1
clone_size: .
v_call: TRBV5-6
cdr3_aa: CASSLGQGRSYNSPLHF
cdr3_nt: TGTGCCAGCAGCCTCGGACAGGGGCGCTCCTATAATTCACCCCTCCACTTT

j_call: TRBJ2-1
d_call: TRBD2
clone_size: .
v_call: TRBV2
cdr3_aa: CASRREIRGGRNEQFF
cdr3_nt: TGTGCCAGCAGGCGGGAAATCCGGGGGGGCAGGAATGAGCAGTTCTTC

j_call: TRBJ1-5
d_call: TRBD1
clone_size: .
v_call: TRBV24-1
cdr3_aa: CATSIGGTGNQPQHF
cdr3_nt: TGTGCCACCAGTATCGGAGGGACAGGCAATCAGCCCCAGCATTTT

j_call: TRBJ2-7
d_call: .
clone_size: .
v_call: TRBV14
cdr3_aa: CASSQDMVRGEQYF
cdr3_nt: TGTGCCAGCAGCCAAGATATGGTAAGGGGAGAGCAGTACTTC

j_call: TRBJ2-3
d_call: TRBD2
clone_size: .
v_call: TRBV6-4
cdr3_aa: CASSDEGGGTDTQYF
cdr3_nt: TGTGCCAGCAGTGACGAGGGAGGGGGCACAGATACGCAGTATTTT

j_call: TRBJ1-2
d_call: TRBD1
clone_size: .
v_call: TRBV7-9
cdr3_aa: CASSRGTGENGYTF
cdr3_nt: TGTGCCAGCAGCAGAGGGACAGGGGAGAATGGCTACACCTTC

j_call: TRBJ2-5
d_call: .
clone_size: .
v_call: TRBV3-1/TRBV3-2
cdr3_aa: CASSQAASDETQYF
cdr3_nt: TGTGCCAGCAGCCAAGCTGCTAGTGACGAGACCCAGTACTTC

j_call: TRBJ2-1
d_call: .
clone_size: .
v_call: TRBV2
cdr3_aa: CASSDQVLVSNEQFF
cdr3_nt: TGTGCCAGCAGTGATCAGGTTCTTGTTTCCAATGAGCAGTTCTTC

j_call: TRBJ2-7
d_call: TRBD2
clone_size: .
v_call: TRBV7-2
cdr3_aa: CASSITSGGFYEQYF
cdr3_nt: TGTGCCAGCAGCATCACTAGCGGGGGGTTCTACGAGCAGTACTTC

j_call: TRBJ2-2
d_call: TRBD2
clone_size: .
v_call: TRBV7-9
cdr3_aa: CASSRGRGELFF
cdr3_nt: TGTGCCAGCAGCCGCGGGAGGGGGGAGCTGTTTTTT

j_call: TRBJ2-3
d_call: TRBD2
clone_size: .
v_call: TRBV30
cdr3_aa: CASSGGQSTDTQYF
cdr3_nt: TGTGCGTCCAGCGGGGGGCAGAGCACAGATACGCAGTATTTT

j_call: TRBJ1-1
d_call: .
clone_size: .
v_call: TRBV10-1
cdr3_aa: CASSESGRTLQKGEAFF
cdr3_nt: TGCGCCAGCAGTGAGTCTGGCAGGACCCTCCAGAAGGGAGAAGCTTTCTTT

j_call: TRBJ1-1
d_call: .
clone_size: once
v_call: TRBV6-5
cdr3_aa: CASKTGINTEAFF
cdr3_nt: TGTGCCAGCAAAACAGGCATCAACACTGAAGCTTTCTTT

j_call: TRBJ2-7
d_call: .
clone_size: .
v_call: TRBV10-3
cdr3_aa: CAISAGGFSYEQYF
cdr3_nt: TGTGCCATCAGTGCTGGGGGATTCTCCTACGAGCAGTACTTC

j_call: TRBJ2-3
d_call: .
clone_size: .
v_call: TRBV7-7
cdr3_aa: CASTTTDTQYF
cdr3_nt: TGTGCCAGCACTACCACAGATACGCAGTATTTT

j_call: TRBJ1-2
d_call: .
clone_size: .
v_call: TRBV5-5
cdr3_aa: CASSLAPDNYGYTF
cdr3_nt: TGTGCCAGCAGCTTGGCCCCCGACAACTATGGCTACACCTTC

j_call: TRBJ1-1
d_call: .
clone_size: .
v_call: TRBV25-1
cdr3_aa: CASSENTEAFF
cdr3_nt: TGTGCCAGCAGTGAAAACACTGAAGCTTTCTTT

j_call: TRBJ1-5
d_call: TRBD1
clone_size: .
v_call: TRBV6-5
cdr3_aa: CASSRQGGNQPQHF
cdr3_nt: TGTGCCAGCAGCCGACAGGGGGGTAATCAGCCCCAGCATTTT

j_call: TRBJ2-6
d_call: .
clone_size: .
v_call: TRBV18
cdr3_aa: CASSAAGATAGANVLTF
cdr3_nt: TGTGCCAGCTCAGCCGCCGGGGCAACAGCTGGGGCCAACGTCCTGACTTTC

j_call: TRBJ2-7
d_call: .
clone_size: .
v_call: TRBV7-9
cdr3_aa: CASSRGSYEQYF
cdr3_nt: TGTGCCAGCAGCAGGGGCTCCTACGAGCAGTACTTC